A selection of T cell receptor beta chains follows, all from one sample in a study of control samples from healthy donors and cancer patients. Generated by immunoSEQ multiplex PCR, the TCRdb table keeps only in-frame clones and is missing some. In the table there are roughly 100,000 clones, around 82% of which are singletons. Sequencing input: blood. All receptors come from a woman in her fifties or sixties in good health. The CDR3 runs from the conserved cysteine through the conserved F or W. A D gene is named only where the DNA matches it firmly. Where a row states a size, it is once, few, many or the class of an expanded clone; other rows omit it.

15 TRBJ2-1 NA TRBV11-3 TRBD2 TGTGCCAGCAGCTCCTTAGCGGGAGCCCACAATGAGCAGTTCTTC CASSSLAGAHNEQFF
12 TRBJ1-1 NA TRBV6-6 NA TGTGCCAGCAGTTACGGAGTCACTGAAGCTTTCTTT CASSYGVTEAFF
16 TRBJ2-1 NA TRBV7-6 TRBD1 TGTGCCAGCAGTGATATGGGGCAGGGGGATTACAATGAGCAGTTCTTC CASSDMGQGDYNEQFF
13 TRBJ1-5 NA TRBV6-1 NA TGTGCCAGCAGTGAACAAGTAAATCAGCCCCAGCATTTT CASSEQVNQPQHF
13 TRBJ2-5 NA TRBV6-5 NA TGTGCCAGCAGAGGCTTAGGGAAAGAGACCCAGTACTTC CASRGLGKETQYF
15 TRBJ1-2 NA TRBV9 NA TGTGCCAGCAGCGTAGCGGACAGAGCTAACTATGGCTACACCTTC CASSVADRANYGYTF
14 TRBJ1-4 NA TRBV29-1 TRBD1 TGCAGCGTTGAATCGGACAGGGGTCGGGAAAAACTGTTTTTT CSVESDRGREKLFF
12 TRBJ1-5 NA TRBV28 NA TGTGCCAGCACTGTTAGCAATCAGCCCCAGCATTTT CASTVSNQPQHF
14 TRBJ2-1 few TRBV6-5 NA TGTGCCAGCAGTTACGGCCAAGGGCTGGCTGAGCAGTTCTTC CASSYGQGLAEQFF
14 TRBJ2-5 NA TRBV5-4 NA TGTGCCAGCAGCTTGGATCCCGACCAAGAGACCCAGTACTTC CASSLDPDQETQYF
13 TRBJ1-1 NA TRBV11-2 NA TGTGCCAGCAGCTTTGCAGGTAACACTGAAGCTTTCTTT CASSFAGNTEAFF